The sample holds many counts of the clone carrying this TCR beta chain. The data were obtained in a study of T cells in Graves' hyperthyroidism and ophthalmopathy. CDR3 length equals 13 residues. CDR1 and CDR2 from the germline V gene are SQVTM and ANQGSEA. The V gene end was trimmed by 4 bases and the J gene end by 3 bases; junction bases not matched to a gene: 2. Diagnoses rested on clinical symptoms, serum thyroxine and TRAb, thyroid ultrasound and orbital computed tomography. PBMCs stemmed from under 11 ml fresh peripheral blood. Researchers took RNA transcripts and amplified the TCR beta CDR3 regions from them. The primer set for the first-round RT-PCR of the TCR CDR3 was HTBI. From the multiplex PCR reads, TCRdb called clonotypes with MiXCR, one entry per CDR3 protein. The sample has about 640,000 distinct CDR3 sequences, around 20% seen once; the top ten hold around a third.

The TCR originated in a man aged 25 to 45 with Graves' ophthalmopathy. Sequenced material: blood. The genes are TRBV29-1 and TRBJ1-5, with 8 nucleotides matching TRBD1. The CDR3 is CSVGQGINQPQHF. In DNA, the CDR3 is TGCAGCGTTGGACAGGGGATCAATCAGCCCCAGCATTTT.